These 12 T cell receptor beta chains were all obtained from the same sample, sequenced in a study of T cell changes during pregnancy in multiple sclerosis. Using immunoSEQ multiplex PCR, the repertoire was profiled, and TCRdb retains in-frame clones only, with some absent. The sample lists roughly 120,000 clones, approximately 90% occurring once. Sequenced here: peripheral blood, sampled in the third trimester of pregnancy. Receptors originate from a female donor with multiple sclerosis, enrolled in a pregnancy study.

The count of this clone is one. V and J are TRBV11-2 and TRBJ2-2; a weak D match, TRBD2 (6 bases). The V gene's germline CDR1 is SGHAT and CDR2 FQNNGV. CDR3 length: 14 amino acids. V lost 4 bases and J 5 bases, leaving 11 bases between the germline ends. The CDR3 loop is CASSSGAVTGELFF. CDR3 DNA: TGTGCCAGCAGCTCGGGAGCCGTAACCGGGGAGCTGTTTTTT.

This rearrangement joins TRBV28 to TRBJ2-5; D remains unclear. This CDR3 region has 13 residues. V gave up 3 bases and J gave up 5 bases, with 10 bases separating them. In germline, CDR1 is MDHEN, CDR2 SYDVKM. This chain's CDR3 is CASSFKNTETQYF. As DNA, the CDR3 is TGTGCCAGCAGTTTTAAAAACACCGAGACCCAGTACTTC.

The sample holds one count of this clone. The chain is built from TRBV7-2 and TRBJ2-7; D possibly corresponds to TRBD2 (5 bases). V dropped 4 bases and J dropped 2 bases, with 15 bases sitting between them. The V gene's germline CDR1 is SGHTA and CDR2 FQGNSA. There are 15 residues in the CDR3. The CDR3 DNA reads TGTGCCAGCAGCTCACCTACGCGGGCCCCCTACGAGCAGTACTTC. It encodes CASSSPTRAPYEQYF.

This sequence joins TRBV9 and TRBJ2-7, with 8 bases fitting TRBD1. The CDR3 is 15 amino acids. CDR1 is SGDLS, CDR2 YYNGEE, per germline. V gave up 0 bases and J gave up 3 bases; unmatched junction bases: 5. The CDR3 is CASSVGGTGDYEQYF. DNA for the CDR3: TGTGCCAGCAGCGTAGGGGGGACAGGAGACTACGAGCAGTACTTC. The full variable domain, with the rest looked up from reference TRBV9 and TRBJ2-7, is DSGVTQTPKHLITATGQRVTLRCSPRSGDLSVYWYQQSLDQGLQFLIQYYNGEERAKGNILERFSAQQFPDLHSELNLSSLELGDSALYFCASSVGGTGDYEQYFGPGTRLTVT.

This chain uses TRBV7-3 with TRBJ2-3; D call uncertain. V shed 3 bases and J shed 4 bases, with 11 bases lying between them. The CDR3 is 14 amino acids. Germline CDR1 reads SGHTA; CDR2 reads FQGTGA. DNA of the CDR3: TGTGCCAGCAGCTTGAGGTCGAACGCAGATACGCAGTATTTT. It translates to CASSLRSNADTQYF.

V is TRBV11-2 and J is TRBJ1-1, with D unresolved. The V gene's germline CDR1 is SGHAT and CDR2 FQNNGV. V lost 4 bases and J lost 0, with 9 bases in between. This CDR3 contains 14 residues. This CDR3 reads CASSSTWLNTEAFF. The DNA of the CDR3 is TGTGCCAGCAGCTCGACATGGTTGAACACTGAAGCTTTCTTT.

The V and J genes are TRBV7-8 and TRBJ1-6; 8 nucleotides agree with TRBD1. The CDR3 spans 15 residues. Germline lookup yields CDR1 SGHVS and CDR2 FQNEAQ. Trimming cost V 5 bases and J 10 bases; bases outside gene matches: 10. In DNA, the CDR3 is TGTGCCAGCAGCGCCCGACAGGGGCCGGGGTCACCCCTCCACTTT. Amino acids: CASSARQGPGSPLHF.

The V and J genes are TRBV27 and TRBJ2-3, with D perhaps matching TRBD1 (5 bases). CDR1 and CDR2 (germline): MNHEY, SMNVEV (reference sequence). Trimming cost V 5 bases and J 0 bases, with 12 bases left between them. The CDR3 has 15 residues. CDR3 sequence reads: CASSAGFPSTDTQYF. The CDR3 DNA reads as TGTGCCAGCAGTGCAGGGTTTCCTAGCACAGATACGCAGTATTTT.

The genes are TRBV5-6 and TRBJ2-3; TRBD1 matches at 9 bases. This CDR3 is built from 16 residues. V trimming: 4 bases; J trimming: 2 bases; junction bases outside the gene matches: 8. Per germline, CDR1 SGHDT and CDR2 YYEEEE. CDR3 DNA sequence: TGTGCCAGCAGCGTACCGGGACAGGGATACACAGATACGCAGTATTTT. This encodes CASSVPGQGYTDTQYF. Full variable domain (remainder filled in from reference TRBV5-6 and TRBJ2-3): DAGVTQSPTHLIKTRGQQVTLRCSPKSGHDTVSWYQQALGQGPQFIFQYYEEEERQRGNFPDRFSGHQFPNYSSELNVNALLLGDSALYLCASSVPGQGYTDTQYFGPGTRLTVL.

CDR3 bases: TGTGCCAGCAGCTTGCCCCTAGCGGACACCGGGGAGCTGTTTTTT. Its translation: CASSLPLADTGELFF. The genes are TRBV5-6 and TRBJ2-2; 7 bases align to TRBD2. CDR1 and CDR2 from the germline V gene are SGHDT and YYEEEE. J lost 3 bases, V lost 1 base, and 3 bases had no gene match. The CDR3 runs to 15 residues.

This clone was observed once. This sequence joins TRBV30 and TRBJ1-5, with D maybe TRBD1 (5 bases). The germline V and J ends were trimmed by 0 bases and 7 bases, with 22 bases remaining between them. The CDR3 has 17 amino acids. Germline V gene lookup returns CDR1 GTSNPN and CDR2 SVGIG (reference sequence). As DNA, the CDR3 is TGTGCCTGGAGTGTAGGGGTCAGGAATTTCCCAGGGCAGCCCCAGCATTTT. This codes for CAWSVGVRNFPGQPQHF.

The rearrangement joins TRBV30 to TRBJ1-6, with D maybe TRBD1 (5 bases). CDR3 length: 14 amino acids. Trimming cost V 7 bases and J 3 bases, with 13 bases left between them. The germline V gene encodes CDR1 GTSNPN and CDR2 SVGIG (reference sequence). The CDR3 nucleotides are TGTGCCTTCAGGGATTCAAGCTATAATTCACCCCTCCACTTT. Amino acid sequence: CAFRDSSYNSPLHF.